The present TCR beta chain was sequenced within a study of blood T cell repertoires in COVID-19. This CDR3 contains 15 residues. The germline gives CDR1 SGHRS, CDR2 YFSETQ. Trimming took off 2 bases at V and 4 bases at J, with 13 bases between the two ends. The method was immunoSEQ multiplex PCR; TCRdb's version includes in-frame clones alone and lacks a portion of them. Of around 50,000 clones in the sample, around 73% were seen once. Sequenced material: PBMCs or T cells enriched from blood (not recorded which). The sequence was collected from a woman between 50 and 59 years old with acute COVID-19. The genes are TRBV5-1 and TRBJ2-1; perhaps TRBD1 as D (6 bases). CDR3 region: CASSFSQGPYNEQFF. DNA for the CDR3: TGCGCCAGCAGCTTCTCTCAGGGGCCATACAATGAGCAGTTCTTC.